This T cell receptor beta chain was profiled in a study of long-term antiretroviral therapy in people with HIV. As for this clone: Its antigen is unidentified.

CDR1 is GTSNPN and CDR2 is SVGIG in the germline V gene (reference sequence). V was pared by 2 bases and J by 7 bases, with 14 bases of the junction left unmatched. The CDR3 length is 17 residues. Version v3.0 of the immunoSEQ assay was performed at survey level. The data were produced by immunoSEQ multiplex PCR, yet TCRdb's version contains in-frame clones alone and is incomplete. Counted here are tens of thousands of clones, approximately 87% occurring once; the ten biggest clones make up about 10%. Findings of the study overall: ART adherence, viral resistance and therapy changes went unrecorded.

The V call is TRBV30, the J call TRBJ2-1; 10 nucleotides agree with TRBD2. The TCR was taken from a man aged 40-55 years with HIV. The input for sequencing was unsorted PBMCs, taken 4.7 to 5 years after starting antiretroviral therapy. In DNA form, the CDR3 reads TGTGCCTGGAGTCGTATAATATTAGCGGGAGGACAGAATGAGCAGTTCTTC. Its translation: CAWSRIILAGGQNEQFF.